This entry features one T cell receptor beta chain sequence. The antigen is unknown. This sample was included in a study of T cells in localized non-small cell lung cancer. This CDR3 contains 13 residues. V shed 0 bases and J shed 11 bases, with 11 bases lying between them. CDR1 is MRHNA and CDR2 is SNTAGT in the germline V gene. Broader study findings: Heterogeneity is still possible, as just one tumor region was sequenced. Adjacent uninvolved lung tissue had the highest T cell clonality, exceeding tumor.

Here immunoSEQ multiplex PCR was the method, and the copy in TCRdb shows in-frame clones only, minus some. The profile shows approximately 34,000 clones, around 93% of them singletons. The chain uses TRBV6-4 and TRBJ2-1; unclear D gene. The receptor was derived from a female donor older than 55 with stage I lung adenocarcinoma. Specimen: peripheral blood, collected before any cancer treatment. The CDR3 bases are TGTGCCAGCAGTGACTCGACTCGGCTCAAGCAGTTCTTC. Protein sequence: CASSDSTRLKQFF.